This paragraph reports one T cell receptor beta chain. No antigen is known for it. The source of the sample is a study of CD8 T cells in ankylosing spondylitis. The CDR3 totals 15 residues. CDR1 is KGHSH and CDR2 is LQKENI in the germline V gene. V shed 4 bases and J shed 5 bases, with 17 bases lying between them. TCRdb redid the calling of the 5' RACE reads with MiXCR, one entry per CDR3 protein. Among under 200,000 distinct CDR3 sequences, roughly 11% were seen once, and the ten largest hold roughly 28%. The study's findings and limits: A motif in TCR beta, a set of seven to nine highly homologous variants, appeared characteristic of ankylosing spondylitis blood. Within peripheral blood, clones linked to disease were CD8+ and relatively rare. As reported, disease-linked clones showed significant enrichment in matched ankylosing spondylitis synovial fluid.

The chain joins TRBV18 to TRBJ2-5, with a possible D match to TRBD1 (6 bases). This receptor was identified in a male donor with ankylosing spondylitis or in good health (not recorded which). Sequencing used blood, either unsorted or a sorted T cell fraction (not recorded which). The CDR3, as DNA: TGTGCCAGCTCACGAGCAGGGGCCCCCTCGGAGACCCAGTACTTC. As protein: CASSRAGAPSETQYF.